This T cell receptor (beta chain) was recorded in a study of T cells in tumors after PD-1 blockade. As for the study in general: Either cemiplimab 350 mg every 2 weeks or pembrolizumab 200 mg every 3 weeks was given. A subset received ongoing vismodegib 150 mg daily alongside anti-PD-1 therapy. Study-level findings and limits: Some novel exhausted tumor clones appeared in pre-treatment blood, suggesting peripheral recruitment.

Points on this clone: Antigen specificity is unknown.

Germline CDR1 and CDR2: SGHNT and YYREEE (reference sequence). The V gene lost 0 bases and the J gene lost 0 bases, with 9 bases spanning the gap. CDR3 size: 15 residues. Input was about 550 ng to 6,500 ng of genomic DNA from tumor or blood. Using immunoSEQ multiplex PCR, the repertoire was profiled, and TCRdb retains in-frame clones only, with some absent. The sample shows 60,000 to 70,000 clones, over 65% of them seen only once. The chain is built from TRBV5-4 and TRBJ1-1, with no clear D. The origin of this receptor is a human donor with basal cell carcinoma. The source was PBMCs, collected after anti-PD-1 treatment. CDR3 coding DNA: TGTGCCAGCAGCTTGGCCCAACAGCTGAACACTGAAGCTTTCTTT. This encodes CASSLAQQLNTEAFF.